Presented here are 12 T cell receptor beta chains from one specimen sequenced in a study of cytomegalovirus exposure and HLA in healthy donors. Assay: immunoSEQ multiplex PCR; the TCRdb copy retains only in-frame clones and omits some. The sample has about 56,000 clones, around nine tenths seen once. The source material was PBMCs. These receptor sequences come from a man between 18 and 35 years old in good health and CMV-seronegative.

This clone appeared once. V and J are TRBV7-2 and TRBJ1-2, with D perhaps TRBD1 (5 bases). The CDR3 loop spans 16 amino acids. Trimming pared 2 bases from V and 8 bases from J, leaving 21 bases between. Germline V gives CDR1 SGHTA, CDR2 FQGNSA. The CDR3 here is CASSLIGQANGAGYTF. The CDR3 DNA reads as TGTGCCAGCAGCTTAATTGGTCAGGCTAATGGGGCGGGCTACACCTTC.

V usage is TRBV7-2 and J usage is TRBJ1-1; no clear D. This CDR3 comprises 14 residues. Germline loops: CDR1 SGHTA, CDR2 FQGNSA. V gave up 2 bases and J gave up 2 bases, with 9 bases separating them. CDR3 sequence: CASSLSMTNTEAFF. CDR3 bases: TGTGCCAGCAGCTTATCTATGACTAACACTGAAGCTTTCTTT.

This clone was found a few times. The chain uses TRBV28 and TRBJ1-5, with D perhaps matching TRBD1 (5 bases). This CDR3 region has 13 residues. The germline gives CDR1 MDHEN, CDR2 SYDVKM. The V end lost 6 bases, the J end lost 7 bases, and 13 bases lay between the germline ends. The CDR3 reads CASRWTSGQPQHF. The DNA of the CDR3 is TGTGCCAGCAGGTGGACATCGGGCCAGCCCCAGCATTTT. Supplemented by reference TRBV28 and TRBJ1-5, the full variable domain reads DVKVTQSSRYLVKRTGEKVFLECVQDMDHENMFWYRQDPGLGLRLIYFSYDVKMKEKGDIPEGYSVSREKKERFSLILESASTNQTSMYLCASRWTSGQPQHFGDGTRLSIL.

The V call is TRBV28, the J call TRBJ2-7; 13 bases are shared with TRBD2. Germline CDR1 and CDR2: MDHEN and SYDVKM. The CDR3 sequence is 16 residues long. V lost 5 bases, J lost 4 bases, and 8 bases stayed unmatched. The CDR3 DNA reads TGTGCCAGCAGTCCACCGGGACTAGCGGGATTATACGAGCAGTACTTC. It translates to CASSPPGLAGLYEQYF. Complete variable domain (other parts from reference TRBV28 and TRBJ2-7): DVKVTQSSRYLVKRTGEKVFLECVQDMDHENMFWYRQDPGLGLRLIYFSYDVKMKEKGDIPEGYSVSREKKERFSLILESASTNQTSMYLCASSPPGLAGLYEQYFGPGTRLTVT.

This chain joins TRBV20-1 and TRBJ2-7; D gene uncertain. Between the trimmed V and J ends, which lost 3 bases and 5 bases, there was a span of 8 bases. Germline CDR1 and CDR2: DFQATT and SNEGSKA (reference sequence). The CDR3 sequence is 11 residues long. The CDR3 sequence: CSASDSDEQYF. The CDR3, as DNA: TGCAGTGCTAGTGATTCGGACGAGCAGTACTTC.

The gene calls are TRBV6-1 and TRBJ2-7, with TRBD2 identical over 11 bases. Unmatched junction bases numbered 7, after V lost 8 bases and J lost 1 base. Germline assignment: CDR1 MNHNS and CDR2 SASEGT. The CDR3 extends over 15 amino acids. The CDR3 reads CASARLAGGSYEQYF. CDR3 DNA: TGTGCCAGCGCGAGGCTAGCGGGAGGATCCTACGAGCAGTACTTC.

The J gene is TRBJ1-4, the V gene TRBV7-9; 7 nucleotides line up with TRBD1. V shed 5 bases and J 8 bases; nucleotides not matched to a gene: 11. This CDR3 has 15 amino acids. Germline CDR1 SEHNR, CDR2 FQNEAQ (reference sequence). As DNA, the CDR3 is TGTGCCAGCAGCGCCAGGACAGGCGTTGACGAAAAACTGTTTTTT. Protein product: CASSARTGVDEKLFF. Full variable domain (outside the CDR3, taken from reference TRBV7-9 and TRBJ1-4): DTGVSQNPRHKITKRGQNVTFRCDPISEHNRLYWYRQTLGQGPEFLTYFQNEAQLEKSRLLSDRFSAERPKGSFSTLEIQRTEQGDSAMYLCASSARTGVDEKLFFGSGTQLSVL.

The chain recombines TRBV6-5 with TRBJ1-4; D possibly corresponds to TRBD1 (6 bases). Trimming shortened V by 4 bases and J by 3 bases, and 12 bases separated the two germline ends. In germline, CDR1 is MNHEY, CDR2 SVGAGI. This CDR3 has 15 residues. CDR3 DNA sequence: TGTGCCAGCAGTTCCTCAGGGGAACCTAATGAAAAACTGTTTTTT. Translation: CASSSSGEPNEKLFF.

The chain has TRBV6-6 and TRBJ2-5, with 8 bases identical to TRBD2. Germline assignment: CDR1 MNHNY and CDR2 SVGAGI (reference sequence). The V gene end was trimmed by 7 bases and the J gene end by 1 base; junction bases not matched to a gene: 2. The CDR3 spans 13 residues. The CDR3 nucleotides are TGTGCCAGCAACAGCGGGGGCCAAGAGACCCAGTACTTC. Translated, it gives CASNSGGQETQYF.

The CDR3, as DNA: TGTGCCAGCAGGTGGACAGGGGCTTACAATGAGCAGTTCTTC. Translating it yields CASRWTGAYNEQFF. The rearrangement links TRBV4-2 to TRBJ2-1; 9 bases agree with TRBD1. The CDR3 length is 14 residues. The germline CDR1 and CDR2 sequences are LGHNA and YNFKEQ. V dropped 6 bases and J dropped 4; count of bases not matched to a gene: 4.

V gene TRBV18 combines with J gene TRBJ2-5; a weak D match, TRBD2 (5 bases). CDR1 KGHSH and CDR2 LQKENI come from the germline V gene. The CDR3 length is 16 residues. V was clipped by 2 bases and J by 0 bases, with 13 bases between them. In nucleotides, the CDR3 is TGTGCCAGCTCACCAACGGTACGCGGGTACCAAGAGACCCAGTACTTC. It encodes CASSPTVRGYQETQYF. The variable domain in full, completed from reference TRBV18 and TRBJ2-5, reads NAGVMQNPRHLVRRRGQEARLRCSPMKGHSHVYWYRQLPEEGLKFMVYLQKENIIDESGMPKERFSAEFPKEGPSILRIQQVVRGDSAAYFCASSPTVRGYQETQYFGPGTRLLVL.

Written as DNA, the CDR3 is TGTGCCAGCAGTTTAAATAGCGGGAGAACGAATGAGCAGTTCTTC. As protein: CASSLNSGRTNEQFF. The chain combines TRBV28 with TRBJ2-1, with TRBD2 identical over 9 bases. The germline gives CDR1 MDHEN, CDR2 SYDVKM. The CDR3 length is 15 residues. With 2 bases clipped from V and 7 bases from J, the junction kept 6 bases outside the gene matches.